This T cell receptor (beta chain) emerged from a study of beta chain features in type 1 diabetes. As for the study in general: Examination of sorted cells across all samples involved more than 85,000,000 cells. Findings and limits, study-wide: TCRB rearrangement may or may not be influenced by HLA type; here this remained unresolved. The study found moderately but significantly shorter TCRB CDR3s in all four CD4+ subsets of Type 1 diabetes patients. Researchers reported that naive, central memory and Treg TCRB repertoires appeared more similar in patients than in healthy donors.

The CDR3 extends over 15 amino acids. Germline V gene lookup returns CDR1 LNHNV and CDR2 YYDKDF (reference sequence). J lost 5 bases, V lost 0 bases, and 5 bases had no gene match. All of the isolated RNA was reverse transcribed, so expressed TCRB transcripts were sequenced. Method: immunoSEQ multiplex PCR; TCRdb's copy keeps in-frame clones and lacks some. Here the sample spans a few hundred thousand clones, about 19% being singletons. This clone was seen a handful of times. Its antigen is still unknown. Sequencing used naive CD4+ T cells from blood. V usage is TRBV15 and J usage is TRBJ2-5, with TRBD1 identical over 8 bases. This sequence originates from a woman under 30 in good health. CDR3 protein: CATSREADRGETQYF. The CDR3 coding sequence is TGTGCCACCAGCAGAGAGGCAGACAGGGGTGAGACCCAGTACTTC. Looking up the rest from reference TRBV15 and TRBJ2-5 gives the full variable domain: DAMVIQNPRYQVTQFGKPVTLSCSQTLNHNVMYWYQQKSSQAPKLLFHYYDKDFNNEADTPDNFQSRRPNTSFCFLDIRSPGLGDTAMYLCATSREADRGETQYFGPGTRLLVL.